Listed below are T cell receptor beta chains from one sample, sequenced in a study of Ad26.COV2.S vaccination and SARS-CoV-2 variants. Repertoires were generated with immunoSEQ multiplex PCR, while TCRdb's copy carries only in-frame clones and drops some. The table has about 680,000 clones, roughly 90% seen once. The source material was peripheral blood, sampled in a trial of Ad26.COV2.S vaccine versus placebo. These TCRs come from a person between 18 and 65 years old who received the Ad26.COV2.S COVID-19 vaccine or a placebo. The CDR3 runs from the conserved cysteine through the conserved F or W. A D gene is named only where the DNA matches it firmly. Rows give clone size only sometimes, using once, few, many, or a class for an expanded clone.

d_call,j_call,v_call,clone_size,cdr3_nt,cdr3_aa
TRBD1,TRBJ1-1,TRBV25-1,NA,TGTGCCAGCAGTGAACAAACGACAGGGACTGAAGCTTTCTTT,CASSEQTTGTEAFF
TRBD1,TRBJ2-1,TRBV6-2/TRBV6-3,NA,TGTGCCAGCAGTCGAGCCGGGACAGGGGGCAATGAGCAGTTCTTC,CASSRAGTGGNEQFF
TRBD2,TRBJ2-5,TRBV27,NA,TGTGCCAGCCGTCTAGCGGGAAAAGAGACCCAGTACTTC,CASRLAGKETQYF
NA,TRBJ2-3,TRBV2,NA,TGTGCCAGCCAGCTAGCCGAGGATACGCAGTATTTT,CASQLAEDTQYF
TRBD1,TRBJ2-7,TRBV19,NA,TGTGCCAGTAGGAAACAGGGGGACTACGAGCAGTACTTC,CASRKQGDYEQYF
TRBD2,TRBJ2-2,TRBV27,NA,TGTGCCAGCAGTGCCCCGGGACTAGCGCCGAACACCGGGGAGCTGTTTTTT,CASSAPGLAPNTGELFF
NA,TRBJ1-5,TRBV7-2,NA,TGTGCCAGCAGCCAACTGAATAGCAATCAGCCCCAGCATTTT,CASSQLNSNQPQHF
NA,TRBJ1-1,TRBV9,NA,TGTGCCAGCAGCGTAGTCCCGACAGAGCTGAACACTGAAGCTTTCTTT,CASSVVPTELNTEAFF
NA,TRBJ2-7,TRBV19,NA,TGTGCCAGTAGTGTACCGGGACACAAACCCTCCTACGAGCAGTACTTC,CASSVPGHKPSYEQYF
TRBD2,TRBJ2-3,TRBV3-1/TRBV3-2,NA,TGTGCCAGCAGCCCCCGGACTAGTGAAAGGGTGTATTTT,CASSPRTSERVYF
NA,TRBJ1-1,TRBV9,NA,TGTGCCAGCAGCCCCCTGTTGAACACTGAAGCTTTCTTT,CASSPLLNTEAFF
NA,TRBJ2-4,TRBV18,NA,TGTGCCAGCTCACCACCCCTAGCCAAAAACATTCAGTACTTC,CASSPPLAKNIQYF
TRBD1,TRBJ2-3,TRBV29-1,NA,TGCAGCGTTAGACAGGGGACCACAGATACGCAGTATTTT,CSVRQGTTDTQYF
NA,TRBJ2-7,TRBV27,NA,TGTGCCAGCAGATCGGGCGGGGCCACCTACGAGCAGTACTTC,CASRSGGATYEQYF
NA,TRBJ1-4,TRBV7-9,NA,TGTGCCAGCGTTAGCGGTGTGGGTAATGAAAAACTGTTTTTT,CASVSGVGNEKLFF
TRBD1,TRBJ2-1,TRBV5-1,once,TGCGCCAGCGCTAGTCCGGGACAGGGCATTCCGGGGCAGTTCTTC,CASASPGQGIPGQFF
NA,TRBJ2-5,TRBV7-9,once,TGTGCCAGCAGCTTGTCTACTCCCCAAGAGACCCAGTACTTC,CASSLSTPQETQYF
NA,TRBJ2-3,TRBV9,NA,TGTGCCAGCAGCGCCCGGAACACAGATACGCAGTATTTT,CASSARNTDTQYF
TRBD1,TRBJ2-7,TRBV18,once,TGTGCCAGCTCACCGCCCGGGACAGGGGGCTCCGAGCAGTACTTC,CASSPPGTGGSEQYF
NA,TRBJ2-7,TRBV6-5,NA,TGTGCCAGCAGTTACTCTGTCTTAAGCTACGAGCAGTACTTC,CASSYSVLSYEQYF
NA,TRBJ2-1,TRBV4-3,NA,TGCGCCAGCAGCCCGGGACTCGGGAAGTATGAGCAGTTCTTC,CASSPGLGKYEQFF
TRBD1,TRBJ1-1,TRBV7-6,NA,TGTGCCAGCAGCTGGAGGACAGGGTTGGGCACTGAAGCTTTCTTT,CASSWRTGLGTEAFF
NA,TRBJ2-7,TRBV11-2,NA,TGTGCCAGCAGCTCCTCCTACGAGCAGTACTTC,CASSSSYEQYF
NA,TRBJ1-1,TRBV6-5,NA,TGTGCCAGCACGGCGGATGAACGAGGTAAAGCTTTCTTT,CASTADERGKAFF
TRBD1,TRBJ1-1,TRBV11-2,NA,TGTGCCAGCAGCTTCCTGACAGGGTGGAACACTGAAGCTTTCTTT,CASSFLTGWNTEAFF
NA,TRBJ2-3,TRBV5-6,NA,TGTGCCAGCAGCCCTAGGAGAGGTACAGATACGCAGTATTTT,CASSPRRGTDTQYF
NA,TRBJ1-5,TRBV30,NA,TGTGCCTGGAGCCTGAAAGGTCTTAATCAGCCCCAGCATTTT,CAWSLKGLNQPQHF
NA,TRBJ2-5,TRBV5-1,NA,TGCGCCAGCAGTCGGCCTGGGATGGGGTACCAAGAGACCCAGTACTTC,CASSRPGMGYQETQYF
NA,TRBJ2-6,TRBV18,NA,TGTGCCAGCTCGCCCCTTTCTGGGGCCAACGTCCTGACTTTC,CASSPLSGANVLTF
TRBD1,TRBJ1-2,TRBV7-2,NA,TGTGCCAGCAGCCCCAGGACAGGGACCTATGGCTACACCTTC,CASSPRTGTYGYTF
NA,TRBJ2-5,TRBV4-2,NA,TGTGCCAGCAGCCAAGGGAACATACTAGCCGGTCAAGAGACCCAGTACTTC,CASSQGNILAGQETQYF
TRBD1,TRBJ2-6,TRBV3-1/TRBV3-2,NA,TGTGCCAGCAGCCCAAGGGGGCCCGGGGCCAACGTCCTGACTTTC,CASSPRGPGANVLTF
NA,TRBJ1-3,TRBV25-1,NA,TGTGCCAGCAGTTATCAAGGGTCTGGAAACACCATATATTTT,CASSYQGSGNTIYF
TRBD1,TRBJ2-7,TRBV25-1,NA,TGTGCCAGCAGTCGGGGACAGGGAACCTACGAGCAGTACTTC,CASSRGQGTYEQYF
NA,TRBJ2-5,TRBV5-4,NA,TGTGCCAGCAGCAAACTACCGGGGACACAAGAGACCCAGTACTTC,CASSKLPGTQETQYF
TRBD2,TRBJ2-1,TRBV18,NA,TGTGCCAGCTCACCCCTAGCGGGAGTAGGTGAGCAGTTCTTC,CASSPLAGVGEQFF
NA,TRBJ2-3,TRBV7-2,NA,TGTGCCAGCAGCAGATCCCCCCCAGATACGCAGTATTTT,CASSRSPPDTQYF
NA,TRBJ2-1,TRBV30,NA,TGTGCCTGGAGTGTAGGGGGAGTTTGGGAGCAGTTCTTC,CAWSVGGVWEQFF
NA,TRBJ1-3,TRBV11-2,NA,TGTGCCAGCAGCCCCGACTACAGGGGAAACACCATATATTTT,CASSPDYRGNTIYF
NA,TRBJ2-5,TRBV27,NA,TGTGCCAGCAGTTTTACACCCCAAGAGACCCAGTACTTC,CASSFTPQETQYF
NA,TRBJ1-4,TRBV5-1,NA,TGCGCCAGCAGCTTTTTACAGGCGACTAATGAAAAACTGTTTTTT,CASSFLQATNEKLFF
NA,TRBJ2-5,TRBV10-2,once,TGCGCCAGCAGTGACAGGGTAGGAGAGACCCAGTACTTC,CASSDRVGETQYF